Listed here is a single T cell receptor beta chain. Use of 60 Vbeta and 13 Jbeta primers characterized the PCR. Produced via immunoSEQ multiplex PCR; TCRdb's table is partial and in-frame only. This sample has roughly 280,000 clones, with around 65% found just once. The data originate from a study of cytomegalovirus exposure and HLA in healthy donors. V was pared by 3 bases and J by 0 bases, with 17 bases between. The CDR3 runs to 17 residues. Germline V lookup: CDR1 SNHLY, CDR2 FYNNEI. This receptor was taken from a female donor in good health and CMV-seronegative. The chain is built from TRBV2 and TRBJ1-1, with D possibly TRBD1 on 6 matching bases. What was sequenced was PBMCs. The DNA of the CDR3 is TGTGCCAGCAGTGACGGGTGGGGTAGGGGGATGAACACTGAAGCTTTCTTT. Translating gives CASSDGWGRGMNTEAFF.